The rows below give T cell receptor beta chains drawn from one sample of a study of T cell repertoires in cytomegalovirus infection. TCRdb reprocessed the reads with MiXCR, giving one entry per CDR3 protein. In the table there are 200,000 or so distinct CDR3 sequences, over 25% of which are singletons. Sequencing used PBMCs. These receptors originate from a human donor in good health (CMV status not recorded). Some clones in this sample may be carry-over from other donors' samples. Each CDR3 is given with its conserved first and last residue. Each record gives: J gene, CDR3 length, V gene, clone size, D gene, CDR3 protein, CDR3 DNA. D genes are given only for firm matches. The size of a clone is reported for some rows only, either as once, few or many, or as a class for expanded clones.

J: TRBJ1-1; length: 13; V: TRBV11-2; size: few; D: -; CDR3: CASSLARATEAFF; DNA: TGTGCCAGCAGCTTAGCCAGGGCCACTGAAGCTTTCTTT
J: TRBJ2-5; length: 14; V: TRBV28; size: few; D: -; CDR3: CASRGGGFSETQYF; DNA: TGTGCCAGCAGAGGGGGAGGATTTTCAGAGACCCAGTACTTC
J: TRBJ2-3; length: 16; V: TRBV5-1; size: -; D: TRBD2; CDR3: CASSSSLAGGTDTQYF; DNA: TGCGCCAGCAGCTCCTCCTTAGCGGGGGGCACAGATACGCAGTATTTT
J: TRBJ1-1; length: 14; V: TRBV7-6; size: many; D: -; CDR3: CASSLEALNTEAFF; DNA: TGTGCCAGCAGCTTAGAGGCATTGAACACTGAAGCTTTCTTT
J: TRBJ1-1; length: 14; V: TRBV11-2; size: -; D: -; CDR3: CASSHTDGFTEAFF; DNA: TGTGCCAGCAGCCACACGGACGGCTTCACTGAAGCTTTCTTT
J: TRBJ2-5; length: 15; V: TRBV20-1; size: -; D: TRBD1; CDR3: CSALPSTGGEETQYF; DNA: TGCAGTGCTTTACCGTCGACAGGGGGCGAAGAGACCCAGTACTTC
J: TRBJ2-7; length: 16; V: TRBV23-1; size: -; D: -; CDR3: CASSLWGGDPPYEQYF; DNA: TGCGCCAGCAGTCTCTGGGGCGGGGATCCTCCTTACGAGCAGTACTTC
J: TRBJ2-5; length: 14; V: TRBV11-3; size: -; D: -; CDR3: CASSLTRATETQYF; DNA: TGTGCCAGCAGCTTAACCAGGGCGACCGAGACCCAGTACTTC
J: TRBJ1-3; length: 14; V: TRBV19; size: -; D: -; CDR3: CASKVGLSGNTIYF; DNA: TGTGCCAGTAAGGTGGGCCTCTCTGGAAACACCATATATTTT
J: TRBJ2-5; length: 13; V: TRBV29-1; size: -; D: -; CDR3: CSVSQAQGETQYF; DNA: TGCAGCGTATCTCAGGCCCAGGGGGAGACCCAGTACTTC
J: TRBJ2-5; length: 16; V: TRBV7-8; size: many; D: TRBD1; CDR3: CASSLEIGQGLKTQYF; DNA: TGTGCCAGCAGCTTAGAGATCGGACAGGGGCTAAAGACCCAGTACTTC
J: TRBJ2-1; length: 15; V: TRBV7-3; size: -; D: TRBD2; CDR3: CASSLQGLAENEQFF; DNA: TGTGCCAGCAGCCTACAAGGACTAGCGGAGAATGAGCAGTTCTTC
J: TRBJ1-1; length: 12; V: TRBV7-2; size: few; D: TRBD1; CDR3: CASSLQGAGAFF; DNA: TGTGCCAGCAGCCTACAGGGGGCTGGGGCTTTCTTT
J: TRBJ1-2; length: 14; V: TRBV7-2; size: many; D: TRBD1; CDR3: CASSLGSGQGGYTF; DNA: TGTGCCAGCAGCTTAGGGTCGGGACAGGGCGGCTACACCTTC
J: TRBJ2-2; length: 16; V: TRBV5-1; size: few; D: TRBD1; CDR3: CASSLGDRVFTGELFF; DNA: TGCGCCAGCAGCTTGGGGGACAGGGTATTCACCGGGGAGCTGTTTTTT
J: TRBJ2-1; length: 16; V: TRBV20-1; size: -; D: TRBD2; CDR3: CSARDPAGGAVNEQFF; DNA: TGCAGTGCTAGAGACCCTGCCGGGGGGGCGGTCAATGAGCAGTTCTTC
J: TRBJ1-1; length: 14; V: TRBV7-8; size: many; D: -; CDR3: CASSPGLLRGEAFF; DNA: TGTGCCAGCAGCCCGGGACTGCTTAGGGGGGAAGCTTTCTTT
J: TRBJ2-7; length: 14; V: TRBV7-2; size: many; D: -; CDR3: CASSLGQTSYEQYF; DNA: TGTGCCAGCAGCCTTGGACAGACCTCCTACGAGCAGTACTTC
J: TRBJ2-7; length: 14; V: TRBV20-1; size: few; D: TRBD1; CDR3: CSATRDRGSYEQYF; DNA: TGCAGTGCTACCCGGGACAGGGGTTCCTACGAGCAGTACTTC